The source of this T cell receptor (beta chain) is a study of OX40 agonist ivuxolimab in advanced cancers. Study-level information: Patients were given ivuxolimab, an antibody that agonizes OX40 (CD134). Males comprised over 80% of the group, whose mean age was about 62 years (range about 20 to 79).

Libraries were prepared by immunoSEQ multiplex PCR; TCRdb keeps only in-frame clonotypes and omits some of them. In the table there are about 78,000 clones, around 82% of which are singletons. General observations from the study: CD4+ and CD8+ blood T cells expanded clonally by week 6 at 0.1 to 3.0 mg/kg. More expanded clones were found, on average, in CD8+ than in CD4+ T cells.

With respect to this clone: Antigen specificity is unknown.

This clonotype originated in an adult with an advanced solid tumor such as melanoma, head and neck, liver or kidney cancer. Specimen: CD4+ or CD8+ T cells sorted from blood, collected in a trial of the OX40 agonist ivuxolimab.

DNA for the CDR3: TGTGCCAGCAGCTACCCCCCAGGACAGGGGGTTAACACTGAAGCTTTCTTT. Residues: CASSYPPGQGVNTEAFF. The chain uses TRBV7-9 and TRBJ1-1; 10 nucleotides match TRBD1. The CDR3 has 17 amino acids. The germline CDR1 and CDR2 sequences are SEHNR and FQNEAQ (reference sequence). V shed 4 bases and J 2 bases; nucleotides not matched to a gene: 10.